This TCR beta chain was observed in a study of blood T cell repertoires in COVID-19. The V end lost 5 bases, the J end lost 0 bases, and 10 bases lay between the germline ends. The CDR3 extends over 14 amino acids. Germline CDR1 is GTSNPN and CDR2 is SVGIG (reference sequence). Produced via immunoSEQ multiplex PCR; TCRdb's table is partial and in-frame only. This table holds about 100,000 clones, around four fifths found once. The source is a woman between 70 and 85 years old with acute or convalescent COVID-19. The chain joins TRBV30 to TRBJ1-4; no clear D gene. What was sequenced was peripheral blood. The CDR3 DNA sequence: TGTGCCTGGGTGACTTGTTCAACTAATGAAAAACTGTTTTTT. The encoded protein is CAWVTCSTNEKLFF.